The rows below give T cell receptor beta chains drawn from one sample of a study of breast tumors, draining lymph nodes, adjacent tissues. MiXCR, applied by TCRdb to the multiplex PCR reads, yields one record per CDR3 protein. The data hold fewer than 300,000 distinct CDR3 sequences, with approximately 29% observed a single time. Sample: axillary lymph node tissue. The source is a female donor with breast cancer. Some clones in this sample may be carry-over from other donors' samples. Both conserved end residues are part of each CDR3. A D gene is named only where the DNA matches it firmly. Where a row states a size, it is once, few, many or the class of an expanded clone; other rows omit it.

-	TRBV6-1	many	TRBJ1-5	CASSEGSGGRYQPQHF	TGTGCCAGCAGTGAAGGGTCGGGGGGCCGGTATCAGCCCCAGCATTTT
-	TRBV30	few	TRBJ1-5	CAWSVPGRISNQPQHF	TGTGCCTGGAGTGTACCTGGCAGGATTAGCAATCAGCCCCAGCATTTT
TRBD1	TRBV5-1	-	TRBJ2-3	CASRQTGGWTDTQYF	TGCGCCAGCAGACAGACAGGGGGCTGGACAGATACGCAGTATTTT
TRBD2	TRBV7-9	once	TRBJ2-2	CASSNGLAGHNTGELFF	TGTGCCAGCAGTAACGGACTAGCGGGACATAACACCGGGGAGCTGTTTTTT
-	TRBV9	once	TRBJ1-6	CASSVGGNNSPLHF	TGTGCCAGCAGCGTAGGCGGGAACAATTCACCCCTCCACTTT
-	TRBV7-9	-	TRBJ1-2	CASSPRRDTGYCTF	TGTGCCAGCAGCCCCAGGCGAGACACAGGGTACTGCACCTTC
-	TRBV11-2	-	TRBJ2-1	CASSLGGGNEQFF	TGTGCCAGCAGCTTGGGGGGTGGCAATGAGCAGTTCTTC
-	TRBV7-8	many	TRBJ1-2	CASSHDNYGYTF	TGTGCCAGCAGCCACGACAACTATGGCTACACCTTC
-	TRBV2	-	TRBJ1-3	CASSGQIVGNTIYF	TGTGCCAGCAGTGGACAGATAGTCGGAAACACCATATATTTT
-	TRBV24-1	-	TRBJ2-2	CATSSSAGTYSTGELFF	TGTGCCACCAGCAGCTCCGCGGGGACTTACTCCACCGGGGAGCTGTTTTTT
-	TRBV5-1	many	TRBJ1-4	CASSGTQGNEKLFF	TGCGCCAGCAGCGGGACCCAGGGTAATGAAAAACTGTTTTTT
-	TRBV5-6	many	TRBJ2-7	CASSLADFGSATYEQYF	TGTGCCAGCAGCTTGGCGGATTTCGGGTCAGCGACCTACGAGCAGTACTTC
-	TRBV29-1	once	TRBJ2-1	CSLDTPANEQFF	TGCAGCTTGGACACCCCGGCGAATGAGCAGTTCTTC
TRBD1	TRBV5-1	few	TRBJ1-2	CASSPGTADYGYTF	TGCGCCAGCAGCCCCGGGACAGCTGACTATGGCTACACCTTC
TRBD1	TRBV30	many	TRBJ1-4	CAWSRSQGGEKLFF	TGTGCCTGGAGTCGATCGCAGGGGGGCGAAAAACTGTTTTTT
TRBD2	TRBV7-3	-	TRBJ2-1	CASSLGTSGSTEQFF	TGTGCCAGCAGCTTAGGCACCAGCGGGAGCACTGAGCAGTTCTTC
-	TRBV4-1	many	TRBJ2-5	CASSQDGRRVGEETQYF	TGCGCCAGCAGCCAAGATGGACGTAGAGTGGGGGAAGAGACCCAGTACTTC
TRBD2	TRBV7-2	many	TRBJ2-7	CASSPDGSSGYEQYF	TGTGCCAGCAGCCCAGACGGGTCTAGCGGCTACGAGCAGTACTTC
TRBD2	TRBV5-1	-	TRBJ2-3	CASSMRQGLASGDTQYF	TGCGCCAGCAGCATGAGACAGGGACTAGCTTCGGGAGATACGCAGTATTTT
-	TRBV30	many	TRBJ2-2	CAWSAYGVTGELFF	TGTGCCTGGAGTGCCTACGGAGTAACCGGGGAGCTGTTTTTT
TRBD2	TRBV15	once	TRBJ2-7	CATSRGVGLAGDEQYF	TGTGCCACCAGCAGAGGAGTAGGACTAGCGGGAGATGAGCAGTACTTC
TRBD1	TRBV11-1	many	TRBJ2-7	CASSSAGTGSYEQYF	TGTGCCAGCAGCTCCGCAGGGACAGGCAGCTACGAGCAGTACTTC
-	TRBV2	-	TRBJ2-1	CASSNRASNEQFF	TGTGCCAGCAGTAACAGGGCCTCTAATGAGCAGTTCTTC
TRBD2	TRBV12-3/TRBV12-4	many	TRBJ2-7	CASSLFGGGEQYF	TGTGCCAGCAGTTTATTTGGGGGGGGCGAGCAGTACTTC
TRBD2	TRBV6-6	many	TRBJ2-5	CASSRVGTSGKPTQYF	TGTGCCAGCAGTCGCGTCGGGACTAGCGGGAAACCGACCCAGTACTTC
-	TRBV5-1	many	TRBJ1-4	CASSSFSPNEKLFF	TGCGCCAGCAGCTCTTTTAGCCCTAATGAAAAACTGTTTTTT
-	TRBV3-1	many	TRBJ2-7	CASSQVNSYEQYF	TGTGCCAGCAGCCAAGTTAACAGCTACGAGCAGTACTTC
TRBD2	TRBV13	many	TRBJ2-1	CASSPSGRARDEQFF	TGTGCCAGCAGCCCTAGCGGGAGGGCCAGGGATGAGCAGTTCTTC
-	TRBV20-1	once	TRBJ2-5	CSARREKTQYF	TGCAGTGCTAGAAGGGAAAAAACCCAGTACTTC
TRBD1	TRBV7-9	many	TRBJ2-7	CASSKKEVRDRVSEQYF	TGTGCCAGCAGCAAAAAGGAGGTCCGGGACAGGGTCAGCGAGCAGTACTTC
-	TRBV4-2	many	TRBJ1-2	CASSPELGGNYGYTF	TGTGCCAGCAGCCCGGAGTTGGGGGGGAACTATGGCTACACCTTC
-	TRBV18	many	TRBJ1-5	CASSPLAVSNQPQHF	TGTGCCAGCTCCCCCCTGGCGGTTAGCAATCAGCCCCAGCATTTT
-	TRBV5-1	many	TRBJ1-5	CASSSGGGGNQPQHF	TGCGCCAGCAGCTCAGGAGGGGGGGGTAATCAGCCCCAGCATTTT
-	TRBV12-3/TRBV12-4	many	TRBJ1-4	CASSGHNLGGEKLFF	TGTGCCAGCAGTGGGCATAACTTGGGAGGAGAAAAACTGTTTTTT
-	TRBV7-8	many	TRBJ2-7	CASSSGTLYEQYF	TGTGCCAGCAGCTCCGGGACACTCTACGAGCAGTACTTC
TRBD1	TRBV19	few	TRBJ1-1	CASRPYRGRNTEAFF	TGTGCCAGTAGGCCATACAGGGGGCGCAACACTGAAGCTTTCTTT
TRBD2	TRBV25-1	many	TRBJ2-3	CASPRDTWRESTTTFTDTQYF	TGTGCCAGCCCCAGGGATACATGGCGGGAGAGCACGACTACATTCACAGATACGCAGTATTTT
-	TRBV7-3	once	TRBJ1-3	CASSLGGASNTIYF	TGTGCCAGCAGCTTGGGCGGGGCATCAAACACCATATACTTT
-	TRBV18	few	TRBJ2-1	CASSAPRGTLTYNEQFF	TGTGCCAGCTCAGCACCTAGGGGGACGCTTACCTACAATGAGCAGTTCTTC
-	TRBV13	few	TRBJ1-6	CASSSPLVPRLSPLHF	TGTGCCAGCAGCTCTCCACTGGTCCCAAGGCTATCACCCCTCCACTTT
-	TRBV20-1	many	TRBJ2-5	CSARDADSRSETQYF	TGCAGTGCTAGAGATGCGGACAGCAGATCCGAGACCCAGTACTTC
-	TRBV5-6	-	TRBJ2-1	CASSAPGPAGFNEQFF	TGTGCCAGCAGCGCACCGGGCCCAGCGGGTTTCAATGAGCAGTTCTTC
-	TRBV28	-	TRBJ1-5	CATQGVSNQPQHF	TGTGCCACACAGGGTGTTAGCAATCAGCCCCAGCATTTT
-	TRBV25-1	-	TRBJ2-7	CASSFYICSARDLIAGVSEQYF	-
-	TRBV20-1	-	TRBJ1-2	CSAEADSLYYGYTF	TGCAGTGCCGAAGCGGACAGCCTATACTATGGCTACACCTTC
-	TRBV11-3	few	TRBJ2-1	CASPLTRPAPHNEQFF	TGTGCCAGCCCCCTGACGCGGCCCGCCCCCCACAATGAGCAGTTCTTC
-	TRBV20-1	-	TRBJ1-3	CSARDPGKNTIYF	TGCAGTGCTAGAGATCCAGGCAAGAACACCATATATTTT
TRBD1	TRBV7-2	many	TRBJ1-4	CASSTGVGFEKLFF	TGTGCCAGCAGCACAGGGGTCGGATTTGAAAAACTGTTTTTT
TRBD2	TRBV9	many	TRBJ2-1	CASSVTGLVLGNEQFF	TGTGCCAGCAGCGTAACGGGACTAGTTTTGGGCAATGAGCAGTTCTTC
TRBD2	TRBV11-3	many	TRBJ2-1	CASSLARGTSGNSDEQFF	TGTGCCAGCAGCTTAGCTCGTGGGACTAGCGGGAATAGCGATGAGCAGTTCTTC
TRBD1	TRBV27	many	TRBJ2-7	CASSAPRTGTYEQYF	TGTGCCAGCAGTGCACCTCGGACAGGGACCTACGAGCAGTACTTC
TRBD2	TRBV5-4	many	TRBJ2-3	CASSRGLAGDLDTQYF	TGTGCCAGCAGCAGGGGACTAGCGGGAGATTTGGATACGCAGTATTTT
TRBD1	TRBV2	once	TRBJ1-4	CASNRGGQAVNEKLFF	TGTGCCAGTAACAGGGGGGGACAGGCAGTGAATGAAAAACTGTTTTTT
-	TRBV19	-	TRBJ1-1	CASRRGTEAFF	TGTGCCAGCAGGAGGGGTACTGAAGCTTTCTTT
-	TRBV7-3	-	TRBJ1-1	CASSPLPAGGNTEAFF	TGTGCCAGCAGCCCACTACCGGCGGGGGGTAACACTGAAGCTTTCTTT